This paragraph reports one T cell receptor beta chain. The antigen remains unidentified. Sequencing used immunoSEQ multiplex PCR; TCRdb keeps in-frame clones, though not all of them. The repertoire holds 35,000 to 45,000 clones, roughly four fifths seen once, with around 2% in the top ten. This entry belongs to a study of vaccination effects on CD4 cells after COVID-19. The J segment lost 7 bases and the V segment lost 3 bases, leaving 7 bases of the junction unmatched. CDR1 and CDR2 from the germline V gene are DFQATT and SNEGSKA (reference sequence). The CDR3 sequence is 15 residues long. Pools of viral peptides were used by the ViraFEST assay to expand antigen-specific CD4+ T cells ahead of sequencing. Culturing for 10 days preceded CD4+ T cell isolation. Participants completed two doses of the BNT162b2 or mRNA-1273 vaccine. Vaccine recipients had no previous SARS-CoV-2 infection; their nucleocapsid antibodies were negative.

The receptor's source is a human donor who received a COVID-19 vaccine. Some clones in this sample may be carry-over from other donors' samples. Here the sequenced sample was CD4+ T cells from PBMCs cultured with HCoV-NL63 spike peptides, taken after COVID-19 vaccination. J is TRBJ1-4 and V is TRBV20-1; 11 positions match TRBD1. CDR3 sequence (DNA): TGCAGTGCTAGTCCGAGGGGACAGGGGGGTGAAAAACTGTTTTTT. It translates to CSASPRGQGGEKLFF.